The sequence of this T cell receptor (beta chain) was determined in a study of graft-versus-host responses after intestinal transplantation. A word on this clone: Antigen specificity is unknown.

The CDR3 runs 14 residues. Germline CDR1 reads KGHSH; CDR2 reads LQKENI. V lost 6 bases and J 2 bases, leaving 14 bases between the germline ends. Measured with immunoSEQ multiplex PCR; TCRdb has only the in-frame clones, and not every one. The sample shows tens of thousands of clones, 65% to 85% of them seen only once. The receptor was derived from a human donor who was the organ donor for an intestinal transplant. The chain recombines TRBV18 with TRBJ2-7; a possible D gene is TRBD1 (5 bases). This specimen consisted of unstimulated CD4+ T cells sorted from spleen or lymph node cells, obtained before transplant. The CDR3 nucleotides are TGTGCCAGCTCCTTCGGACAACTCGCCTACGAGCAGTACTTC. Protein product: CASSFGQLAYEQYF.